This T cell receptor (beta chain) was documented in a study of blood T cells in healthy people across ages. The CDR3 sequence is 14 residues long. CDR1 is SGHRS, CDR2 YFSETQ, per germline. Trimming removed 1 base at V and 0 bases at J, with 6 bases between. This clonotype was seen ten or more times. Its antigen is undetermined. The people who gave samples were healthy Caucasians from Russia, aged about 6 to 95. The sample, around 10 milliliters of peripheral blood, was drawn from each donor. Overall study findings and caveats: In long-lived donors, naive CD4+ cell counts and diversity exceeded those of aged donors.

Then a second PCR, running about 6 to 11 cycles, was carried out with a sample-barcoded 5' primer and a J-beta primer mix. A template-switch adaptor with 12 random nucleotides tagged each cDNA molecule. TCRdb independently ran MiXCR on the 5' RACE reads; one entry per CDR3 protein. The sample carries some 790,000 distinct CDR3 sequences, about 30% recorded once. This sequence originates from an elderly woman in good health. Sequenced sample: blood. The V call is TRBV5-1, the J call TRBJ2-3; D not certain. Here the CDR3 DNA reads TGCGCCAGCAGCTTGCAAACTAGCACAGATACGCAGTATTTT. This encodes CASSLQTSTDTQYF.